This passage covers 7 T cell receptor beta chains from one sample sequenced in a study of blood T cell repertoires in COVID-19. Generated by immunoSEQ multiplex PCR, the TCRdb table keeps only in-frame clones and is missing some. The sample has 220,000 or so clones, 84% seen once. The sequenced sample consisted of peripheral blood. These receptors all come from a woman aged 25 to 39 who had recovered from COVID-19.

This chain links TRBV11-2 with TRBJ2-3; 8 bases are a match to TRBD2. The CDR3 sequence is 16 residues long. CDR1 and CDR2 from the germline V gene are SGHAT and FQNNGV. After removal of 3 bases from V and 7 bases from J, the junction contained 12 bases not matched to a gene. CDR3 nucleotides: TGTGCCAGCAGCTTCGTGGGTTTTCGGGAGGGGAATACGCAGTATTTT. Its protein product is CASSFVGFREGNTQYF.

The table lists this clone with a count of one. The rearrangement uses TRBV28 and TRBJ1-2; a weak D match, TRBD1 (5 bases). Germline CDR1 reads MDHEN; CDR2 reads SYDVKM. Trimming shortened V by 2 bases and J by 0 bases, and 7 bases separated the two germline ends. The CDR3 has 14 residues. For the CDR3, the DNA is TGTGCCAGCAGTTTAGACAGTACTAACTATGGCTACACCTTC. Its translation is CASSLDSTNYGYTF.

In DNA, the CDR3 is TGTGCCAGTAGTATATTGTACAGGGCAGGGACTGAAGCTTTCTTT. Amino acids: CASSILYRAGTEAFF. This chain links TRBV19 with TRBJ1-1; D may be TRBD1 (6 bases). The germline gives CDR1 LNHDA, CDR2 SQIVND (reference sequence). The CDR3 loop spans 15 amino acids. V lost 2 bases to trimming and J lost 5 bases, with 15 bases between them. The entire variable domain, with the rest obtained from reference TRBV19 and TRBJ1-1, is as follows: DGGITQSPKYLFRKEGQNVTLSCEQNLNHDAMYWYRQDPGQGLRLIYYSQIVNDFQKGDIAEGYSVSREKKESFPLTVTSAQKNPTAFYLCASSILYRAGTEAFFGQGTRLTVV.

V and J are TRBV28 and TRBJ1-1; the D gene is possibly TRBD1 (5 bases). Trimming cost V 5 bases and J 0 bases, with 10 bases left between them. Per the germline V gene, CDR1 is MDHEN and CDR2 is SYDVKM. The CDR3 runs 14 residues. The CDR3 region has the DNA TGTGCCAGCAGTCCAACAGGACTGAACACTGAAGCTTTCTTT. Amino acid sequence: CASSPTGLNTEAFF.

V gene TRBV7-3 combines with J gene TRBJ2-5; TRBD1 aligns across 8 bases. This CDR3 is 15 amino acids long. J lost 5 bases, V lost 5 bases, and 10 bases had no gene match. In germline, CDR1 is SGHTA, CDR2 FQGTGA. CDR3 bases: TGTGCCAGCAGCCTCAGAGCGACAGGGGAGGAGACCCAGTACTTC. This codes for CASSLRATGEETQYF.

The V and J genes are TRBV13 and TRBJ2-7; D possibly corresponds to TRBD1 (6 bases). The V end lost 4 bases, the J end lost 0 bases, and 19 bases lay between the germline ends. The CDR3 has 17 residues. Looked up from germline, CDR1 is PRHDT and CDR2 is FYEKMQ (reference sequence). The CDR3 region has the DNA TGTGCCAGCAGCTCCCCCCGAAGGGGGACCCTCTCCTACGAGCAGTACTTC. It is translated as CASSSPRRGTLSYEQYF.

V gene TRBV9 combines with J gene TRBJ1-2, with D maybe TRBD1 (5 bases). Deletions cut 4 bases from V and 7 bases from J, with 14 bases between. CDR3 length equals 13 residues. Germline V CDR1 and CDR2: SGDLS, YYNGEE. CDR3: CASSLSDSLGYTF. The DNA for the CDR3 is TGTGCCAGCAGCTTAAGCGACAGCCTTGGCTACACCTTC.